The 18 T cell receptor beta chains in this list originate from one sample, sequenced in a study of T cell responses to AZD1222 COVID-19 vaccine. TCRdb's copy holds only in-frame clones and misses some; the assay was immunoSEQ multiplex PCR. Here the sample spans 150,000 to 190,000 clones, around nine tenths being singletons. Sequencing was performed on peripheral blood, taken 28 days after the second AZD1222 dose. These receptors all come from an adult who received the AZD1222 COVID-19 vaccine.

J is TRBJ1-3 and V is TRBV6-5; TRBD1 aligns across 11 bases. This CDR3 is built from 14 residues. Germline V gene sequence: CDR1 MNHEY, CDR2 SVGAGI. V lost 8 bases, J lost 4 bases, and 4 bases stayed unmatched. CDR3 sequence: CASVDRGHGNTIYF. In nucleotides, the CDR3 is TGTGCCAGCGTGGACAGGGGGCACGGAAACACCATATATTTT.

V gene TRBV2 combines with J gene TRBJ1-1, with D hard to call. Germline lookup yields CDR1 SNHLY and CDR2 FYNNEI. This CDR3 has 11 residues. Deletions cut 0 bases from V and 11 bases from J, with 7 bases between. CDR3: CASSEALRAFF. The CDR3 DNA follows: TGTGCCAGCAGTGAAGCGCTTCGGGCTTTCTTT.

In regard to this clone: Its ends do not fully match the called genes, so a read error is possible. CDR3 amino acids: CASSPLKGGTETQYF. The CDR3 DNA is TGTGCTAGCAGCCCCTTGAAAGGGGGGACGGAGACCCAGTACTTC. V and J are TRBV7-7 and TRBJ2-5; D assignment may be TRBD1 or TRBD2 (6 bases each). This CDR3 is 15 amino acids long. CDR1 is SSHAT, CDR2 FNYEAQ, per germline (reference sequence).

The sample holds one count of this clone. The rearrangement uses TRBV5-8 and TRBJ1-2; TRBD1 might be the D (5 bases). The CDR3 is 13 residues long. The germline gives CDR1 SGHTS, CDR2 YDEGEE. The V gene lost 4 bases and the J gene lost 4 bases, with 11 bases spanning the gap. The CDR3 nucleotides are TGTGCCAGCAGCCTCCCAGGGACCTATGGCTACACCTTC. This encodes CASSLPGTYGYTF.

This clone occurred once. The sample holds other DNA sequences that translate to the same CDR3. The chain employs TRBV12-3 or TRBV12-4 and TRBJ1-2; 8 bases match TRBD1. Unmatched junction bases numbered 2, after V lost 6 bases and J lost 5 bases. The CDR3 loop spans 12 amino acids. The CDR3 DNA reads as TGTGCCAGCAGCGGGACAGGATATGGCTACACCTTC. Amino acids: CASSGTGYGYTF.

The chain links TRBV11-2 to TRBJ2-1, with 10 bases fitting TRBD1. This CDR3 has 13 residues. Trimming cost V 5 bases and J 6 bases; bases outside gene matches: 1. The germline CDR1 and CDR2 sequences are SGHAT and FQNNGV. The CDR3 loop reads CASSRQGANEQFF. CDR3 DNA sequence: TGTGCCAGCAGCCGACAGGGGGCCAATGAGCAGTTCTTC.

This chain's CDR3 is CASTTTDRGGPGELFF. CDR3 nucleotides: TGTGCCAGCACCACCACGGACAGGGGCGGTCCCGGGGAGCTGTTTTTT. J is TRBJ2-2 and V is TRBV6-6, with 9 nucleotides matching TRBD1. Trimming took 7 bases from V and 6 from J; bases not matched to a gene: 12. This CDR3 has 16 amino acids. CDR1 is MNHNY, CDR2 SVGAGI, per germline (reference sequence).

This clone has only one observation. The chain employs TRBV19 and TRBJ1-5; D not resolved. CDR1 and CDR2 (germline): LNHDA, SQIVND (reference sequence). CDR3 size: 14 residues. V dropped 6 bases and J dropped 1 base, with 10 bases sitting between them. The CDR3: CASRDVGSNQPQHF. The CDR3 DNA is TGTGCCAGTAGGGACGTGGGGAGCAATCAGCCCCAGCATTTT.

As DNA, the CDR3 is TGTGCCAGCTCCGGAGGTGATACGCAGTATTTT. Translation: CASSGGDTQYF. J is TRBJ2-3 and V is TRBV18; possibly TRBD2 for D (5 bases). Germline CDR1 is KGHSH and CDR2 is LQKENI. V lost 6 bases and J 6 bases, leaving 7 bases between the germline ends. The CDR3 is 11 amino acids.

V usage is TRBV12-5 and J usage is TRBJ1-5; weak D call: TRBD1 (5 bases). The CDR3 is 15 amino acids. The V gene lost 5 bases and the J gene lost 7 bases, with 18 bases spanning the gap. Germline CDR1 is LGHNT and CDR2 is FRNRAP. The CDR3 nucleotides read TGTGCTAGTGGTCCTCCCACCGGGGGTGTCCAGCCCCAGCATTTT. Protein: CASGPPTGGVQPQHF.

The chain combines TRBV4-1 with TRBJ1-5, with D tentatively TRBD1 (5 bases). CDR1 and CDR2 (germline): MGHRA, YSYEKL. Trimming left V 4 bases short and J 2 bases short, with 12 bases between. There are 15 residues in the CDR3. The CDR3 nucleotides are TGCGCCAGCAGCCTCCCCGGGACTGGCAATCAGCCCCAGCATTTT. Its translation: CASSLPGTGNQPQHF.

J is TRBJ1-2 and V is TRBV30, with TRBD1 as a possible D gene (6 bases). This CDR3 region has 15 residues. V lost 1 base to trimming and J lost 1 base, with 13 bases between them. Looked up from germline, CDR1 is GTSNPN and CDR2 is SVGIG (reference sequence). CDR3 loop: CAWSGRDTRNYGYTF. DNA of the CDR3: TGTGCCTGGAGTGGCCGGGACACCCGTAACTATGGCTACACCTTC.

The chain has TRBV6-2 or TRBV6-3 and TRBJ2-2; 7 nucleotides align to TRBD2. CDR3 size: 14 residues. CDR1 and CDR2 from the germline V gene are MNHEY and SVGEGT. V shed 5 bases and J 5 bases; nucleotides not matched to a gene: 5. The CDR3 nucleotides are TGTGCCAGCAGTCGTAGCGGGCGAACCGGGGAGCTGTTTTTT. It yields the protein CASSRSGRTGELFF.

The J gene is TRBJ1-6, the V gene TRBV28; 8 nucleotides line up with TRBD1. Losses at the gene ends were 8 bases for V and 7 bases for J; bases not matched to a gene: 4. Germline values: CDR1 MDHEN, CDR2 SYDVKM. CDR3 size: 13 residues. CDR3 region: CASSGGLNSPLHF. The CDR3 DNA reads TGTGCCAGCTCAGGGGGCTTGAATTCACCCCTCCACTTT.

The chain uses TRBV19 and TRBJ1-5, with D perhaps matching TRBD1 (5 bases). Trimming left V 7 bases short and J 4 bases short, with 14 bases between. Germline V gene sequence: CDR1 LNHDA, CDR2 SQIVND (reference sequence). This CDR3 spans 14 amino acids. CDR3 sequence reads: CASTPPGGNQPQHF. The CDR3 nucleotides read TGTGCCAGTACCCCCCCGGGGGGTAATCAGCCCCAGCATTTT.

The V gene is TRBV23-1, the J gene TRBJ2-1; D is undetermined. TRBV23-1 is an ORF, and what it does is uncertain. The CDR3 sequence is 12 residues long. V was trimmed by 3 bases and J by 15 bases, leaving 15 bases between them. The CDR3 nucleotides are TGCGCCAGCAGTCAGCCAACCCGACTTGGGTTCTTC. It is translated as CASSQPTRLGFF.

This sequence joins TRBV5-6 and TRBJ2-7; D gene ambiguous. From germline, CDR1 is SGHDT and CDR2 YYEEEE. The length of the CDR3 is 12 residues. Trimming took off 2 bases at V and 1 base at J, with 4 bases between the two ends. CDR3 nucleotides: TGTGCCAGCAGCTTAACTTCCTACGAGCAGTACTTC. It is translated as CASSLTSYEQYF.

The chain carries TRBV4-1 and TRBJ2-2, with 7 bases fitting TRBD2. CDR3 size: 18 residues. Germline CDR1 is MGHRA and CDR2 is YSYEKL. V gave up 4 bases and J gave up 3 bases; unmatched junction bases: 14. CDR3 amino acids: CASSLPRVGGKDTGELFF. CDR3 DNA sequence: TGCGCCAGCAGCCTCCCGAGGGTCGGGGGGAAGGACACCGGGGAGCTGTTTTTT.